The 31 T cell receptor beta chains below come from one sample, sequenced in a study of T cell responses to AZD1222 COVID-19 vaccine. Data came from immunoSEQ multiplex PCR; TCRdb stores just in-frame clones and leaves some out. The table shows approximately 140,000 clones, with about 89% occurring only once. The sample here was peripheral blood, taken 28 days after the second dose of the MenACWY control vaccine. Every receptor here comes from an adult who received the MenACWY meningococcal vaccine as a control.

This clone was recorded only once. The chain joins TRBV19 to TRBJ1-2; 8 bases are a match to TRBD1. Germline CDR1 reads LNHDA; CDR2 reads SQIVND (reference sequence). J lost 5 bases, V lost 6 bases, and 5 bases had no gene match. The CDR3 sequence is 13 residues long. In nucleotides, the CDR3 is TGTGCCAGTAGGGAGGGACAGGAGTATGGCTACACCTTC. This gives the protein CASREGQEYGYTF.

The gene calls are TRBV30 and TRBJ1-1; possibly TRBD1 for D (5 bases). The CDR3 loop spans 12 amino acids. V shed 4 bases and J shed 3 bases, with 9 bases lying between them. CDR1 and CDR2 (germline): GTSNPN, SVGIG (reference sequence). The CDR3 DNA sequence: TGTGCCTGGAAACAGGACGACACTGAAGCTTTCTTT. It is translated as CAWKQDDTEAFF.

The chain has TRBV5-1 and TRBJ1-4, with a possible D match to TRBD1 (5 bases). Trimming removed 4 bases from V and 4 bases from J, with 14 bases in between. CDR3 length: 15 residues. Germline-derived CDR1 and CDR2 are SGHRS and YFSETQ. The CDR3 here is CASSLQGWGNEKLFF. CDR3 coding DNA: TGCGCCAGCAGCCTGCAGGGTTGGGGTAATGAAAAACTGTTTTTT.

The chain has TRBV7-8 and TRBJ2-5; perhaps TRBD2 as D (5 bases). V was clipped by 5 bases and J by 0 bases, with 16 bases between them. Germline CDR1 and CDR2: SGHVS and FQNEAQ. This CDR3 has 16 amino acids. This CDR3 is CASSINPSGNQETQYF. The CDR3 nucleotides are TGTGCCAGCAGCATCAATCCCTCCGGGAACCAAGAGACCCAGTACTTC.

This clone was recorded once. V and J are TRBV28 and TRBJ1-5; 7 nucleotides match TRBD1. The junction had 9 bases not matched to a gene; V was cut back by 7 bases and J by 6 bases. CDR1 MDHEN and CDR2 SYDVKM come from the germline V gene. The CDR3 contains 14 residues. As DNA, the CDR3 is TGTGCCAGCATCGCAGGGGGGGAAGGTCAGCCCCAGCATTTT. It encodes CASIAGGEGQPQHF.

The rearrangement joins TRBV6-1 to TRBJ1-2; the D is unclear. There are 14 residues in the CDR3. Germline V gives CDR1 MNHNS, CDR2 SASEGT. V lost 0 bases, J lost 0 bases, and 5 bases lay in between. The CDR3, as DNA: TGTGCCAGCAGTGAAGCCACAGCTAACTATGGCTACACCTTC. Its translation: CASSEATANYGYTF.

CDR3 loop: CAISDRERPLHF. For the CDR3, the DNA is TGTGCCATCAGTGACAGGGAGCGACCCCTCCACTTT. V is TRBV10-3 and J is TRBJ1-6; a weak D match, TRBD1 (5 bases). This CDR3 spans 12 amino acids. Germline V CDR1 and CDR2: ENHRY, SYGVKD. V was shortened by 3 bases and J by 12 bases, with 9 bases between the two germline ends.

The chain uses TRBV6-5 and TRBJ2-5; the match to TRBD1 covers 7 bases. J lost 9 bases, V lost 0 bases, and 7 bases had no gene match. The CDR3 extends over 14 amino acids. Germline assignment: CDR1 MNHEY and CDR2 SVGAGI. The DNA of the CDR3 is TGTGCCAGCAGTTACTCGGCTACAGGGGTTGCCCAGTACTTC. This codes for CASSYSATGVAQYF.

The chain carries TRBV28 and TRBJ2-3; D ambiguous. This CDR3 contains 14 residues. Germline-derived CDR1 and CDR2 are MDHEN and SYDVKM. Trimming took off 2 bases at V and 6 bases at J, with 12 bases between the two ends. The CDR3: CASSLRPGRDTQYF. In nucleotides, the CDR3 is TGTGCCAGCAGTTTAAGGCCCGGGCGGGATACGCAGTATTTT.

The chain links TRBV10-2 to TRBJ2-7; the match to TRBD2 covers 15 bases. Germline V gene lookup returns CDR1 WSHSY and CDR2 SAAADI. There are 15 residues in the CDR3. V was clipped by 7 bases and J by 7 bases; unmatched bases: 8. This chain's CDR3 is CASTGLAGGPGEQYF. The CDR3 coding sequence is TGCGCCAGCACCGGACTAGCGGGAGGGCCCGGAGAGCAGTACTTC.

V and J are TRBV30 and TRBJ1-2, with D perhaps matching TRBD1 (6 bases). The germline V gene encodes CDR1 GTSNPN and CDR2 SVGIG (reference sequence). The CDR3 is made up of 13 amino acids. Trimming took 2 bases from V and 3 from J, leaving 10 bases between them. The CDR3 loop is CAWSPGAYYGYTF. The CDR3 DNA reads TGTGCCTGGAGTCCGGGGGCCTACTATGGCTACACCTTC.

V is TRBV6-1 and J is TRBJ2-7; D is possibly TRBD1 (5 bases). This CDR3 region has 15 residues. Germline assignment: CDR1 MNHNS and CDR2 SASEGT. The ends were cut back, 1 base at V and 1 base at J, with 11 bases in the middle. The CDR3 DNA reads as TGTGCCAGCAGTGAAGGGGGTGGGGCGTCCTACGAGCAGTACTTC. Amino acid sequence: CASSEGGGASYEQYF.

The rearrangement uses TRBV2 and TRBJ2-5; no clear D gene. The CDR3 contains 14 residues. The V end lost 9 bases, the J end lost 4 bases, and 18 bases lay between the germline ends. Germline values: CDR1 SNHLY, CDR2 FYNNEI. CDR3 coding DNA: TGTGCCAGAGGAAGTGGCAGCCCGGGAGAGACCCAGTACTTC. Its protein is CARGSGSPGETQYF.

This chain links TRBV6-1 with TRBJ1-6, with D possibly TRBD1 on 5 matching bases. This CDR3 is 17 amino acids long. Germline V lookup: CDR1 MNHNS, CDR2 SASEGT. V dropped 1 base and J dropped 6 bases, with 16 bases sitting between them. CDR3 loop: CASSEGPLGTSNSPLHF. The CDR3 bases are TGTGCCAGCAGTGAAGGACCGTTAGGGACGAGTAATTCACCCCTCCACTTT.

V usage is TRBV5-6 and J usage is TRBJ2-3; D may be TRBD1 (5 bases). CDR1 is SGHDT, CDR2 YYEEEE, per germline. The CDR3 totals 14 residues. Trimming took off 3 bases at V and 3 bases at J, with 11 bases between the two ends. Here the CDR3 DNA reads TGTGCCAGCAGCTATGGAGACAGAACAGATACGCAGTATTTT. It yields the protein CASSYGDRTDTQYF.

This clone was seen only once. The chain recombines TRBV10-3 with TRBJ2-2; 10 nucleotides match TRBD1. The CDR3 length is 17 residues. The J segment lost 7 bases and the V segment lost 1 base, leaving 9 bases of the junction unmatched. Per the germline V gene, CDR1 is ENHRY and CDR2 is SYGVKD. The CDR3 coding sequence is TGTGCCATCAGTGAGTTCGGGGGACAGGGGACGGTCGGGGAGCTGTTTTTT. It encodes CAISEFGGQGTVGELFF.

This chain links TRBV3-1 (or the pseudogene TRBV3-2) with TRBJ2-7; the D is unclear. CDR3 length equals 14 residues. V was clipped by 4 bases and J by 6 bases, with 16 bases between them. CDR1 and CDR2 (germline): LGHDT, YNNKEL (reference sequence). CDR3 sequence reads: CASSPSGAVVEQYF. As DNA, the CDR3 is TGTGCCAGCAGCCCATCCGGCGCAGTAGTCGAGCAGTACTTC.

In this sample, this clone turned up once. The chain carries TRBV6-5 and TRBJ2-7, with TRBD1 matching over 7 bases. Germline V lookup: CDR1 MNHEY, CDR2 SVGAGI. Trimming at V came to 7 bases and at J to 3 bases, leaving 9 bases not matched to a gene. The CDR3 totals 14 residues. DNA for the CDR3: TGTGCCAGCAATAGCGTCCAGGGGGACTACGAGCAGTACTTC. The encoded protein is CASNSVQGDYEQYF.

V gene TRBV10-3 combines with J gene TRBJ1-2; possible D gene TRBD1, 6 bases. Germline V gives CDR1 ENHRY, CDR2 SYGVKD. The CDR3 has 16 residues. With 0 bases removed from V and 4 bases from J, the gap between germline ends came to 15 bases. The CDR3, as DNA: TGTGCCATCAGTGAGTCAGCATTAGGGGGGTCCTATGGCTACACCTTC. Translating it yields CAISESALGGSYGYTF.

The chain joins TRBV27 to TRBJ2-5; 12 bases align to TRBD2. V lost 6 bases, J lost 2 bases, and 7 bases stayed unmatched. The CDR3 totals 16 residues. Germline CDR1 and CDR2: MNHEY and SMNVEV (reference sequence). The CDR3 here is CASRRWTSGEQETQYF. CDR3 DNA sequence: TGTGCCAGCAGAAGATGGACTAGCGGGGAACAAGAGACCCAGTACTTC.

The CDR3 region has the DNA TGTGCCAGCAGTGCGACGACAGGGGGGGACTATGGCTACACCTTC. It is translated as CASSATTGGDYGYTF. The chain uses TRBV25-1 and TRBJ1-2, with 9 bases identical to TRBD1. CDR3 size: 15 residues. V lost 4 bases to trimming and J lost 3 bases; unmatched junction nucleotides: 6. The germline V gene has CDR1 MGHDK and CDR2 SYGVNS.

The CDR3 region has the DNA TGTGCCAGCAGCCAGCCCGTGGGACTCCAAGAGACCCAGTACTTC. Its translation: CASSQPVGLQETQYF. The rearrangement links TRBV28 to TRBJ2-5; weak D call: TRBD2 (6 bases). This CDR3 is 15 amino acids long. Looked up from germline, CDR1 is MDHEN and CDR2 is SYDVKM. V was clipped by 6 bases and J by 1 base, with 15 bases between them. The whole variable domain, remainder taken from reference TRBV28 and TRBJ2-5, is DVKVTQSSRYLVKRTGEKVFLECVQDMDHENMFWYRQDPGLGLRLIYFSYDVKMKEKGDIPEGYSVSREKKERFSLILESASTNQTSMYLCASSQPVGLQETQYFGPGTRLLVL.

The rearrangement uses TRBV9 and TRBJ2-7, with 8 positions matching TRBD1. The V segment lost 4 bases and the J segment 1 base; nucleotides outside the gene matches: 7. Germline-derived CDR1 and CDR2 are SGDLS and YYNGEE. This CDR3 is 15 amino acids long. CDR3 in DNA: TGTGCCAGCAGCCCACAGGGGGGTTCTTCCTACGAGCAGTACTTC. It codes for CASSPQGGSSYEQYF.

CDR3 nucleotide sequence: TGTGCCAGCATTTGGGACGCCTGGGGTAACTATGGCTACACCTTC. Translated, it gives CASIWDAWGNYGYTF. The genes are TRBV19 and TRBJ1-2; a weak D match, TRBD1 (5 bases). The V gene lost 9 bases and the J gene lost 1 base, with 18 bases spanning the gap. CDR1 is LNHDA and CDR2 is SQIVND in the germline V gene (reference sequence). CDR3 length: 15 amino acids. Full variable domain (outside the CDR3, taken from reference TRBV19 and TRBJ1-2): DGGITQSPKYLFRKEGQNVTLSCEQNLNHDAMYWYRQDPGQGLRLIYYSQIVNDFQKGDIAEGYSVSREKKESFPLTVTSAQKNPTAFYLCASIWDAWGNYGYTFGSGTRLTVV.

The chain carries TRBV7-8 and TRBJ1-1; tentative D call: TRBD1 (6 bases). The CDR3 has 16 residues. Trimming took off 2 bases at V and 1 base at J, with 14 bases between the two ends. Germline CDR1 is SGHVS and CDR2 is FQNEAQ. Here the CDR3 DNA reads TGTGCCAGCAGCTTATGGGTTGGGGGCCGGAACACTGAAGCTTTCTTT. Its translation is CASSLWVGGRNTEAFF.

The chain links TRBV5-6 to TRBJ1-2; D unresolved. Germline CDR1 reads SGHDT; CDR2 reads YYEEEE. CDR3 length: 13 amino acids. The germline V and J ends were trimmed by 4 bases and 1 base, with 8 bases remaining between them. The CDR3 DNA is TGTGCCAGCAGCCTCTCCAATAACTATGGCTACACCTTC. Protein product: CASSLSNNYGYTF.

The CDR3 region is CASSYRGFTEAFF. In DNA, the CDR3 is TGTGCCAGCAGTTACCGAGGTTTTACTGAAGCTTTCTTT. V gene TRBV6-5 combines with J gene TRBJ1-1; no clear D gene. The germline V gene has CDR1 MNHEY and CDR2 SVGAGI. V lost 2 bases and J 5 bases, leaving 9 bases between the germline ends. The CDR3 sequence is 13 residues long.

V is TRBV6-2 or TRBV6-3 and J is TRBJ2-1, with 9 bases aligning to TRBD2. Germline assignment: CDR1 MNHEY and CDR2 SVGEGT. J was trimmed by 7 bases and V by 6 bases; bases with no gene match: 10. The CDR3 is 15 amino acids. The CDR3 nucleotides are TGTGCCAGCAGCGGGACTAGCTTGAGGTGGAATGAGCAGTTCTTC. It translates to CASSGTSLRWNEQFF.

This clone was detected a few times. The CDR3 sequence: CASSARGTGSNQPQHF. CDR3 in DNA: TGTGCCAGCAGCGCGCGAGGGACAGGGAGCAATCAGCCCCAGCATTTT. V is TRBV7-2 and J is TRBJ1-5; TRBD1 matches at 9 bases. J lost 1 base, V lost 5 bases, and 6 bases had no gene match. Germline CDR1 and CDR2: SGHTA and FQGNSA. The CDR3 runs to 16 residues.

Regarding this clone: This CDR3 is also generated by other DNA sequences in the sample. The genes are TRBV28 and TRBJ2-3; possibly TRBD2 for D (7 bases). Germline V gene sequence: CDR1 MDHEN, CDR2 SYDVKM. This CDR3 contains 15 residues. Trimming took 3 bases from V and 2 from J, leaving 12 bases between them. CDR3 in amino acids: CASSLGGAHTDTQYF. The DNA of the CDR3 is TGTGCCAGCAGTTTGGGGGGGGCTCACACAGATACGCAGTATTTT.

V usage is TRBV28 and J usage is TRBJ1-4; D unresolved. CDR1 MDHEN and CDR2 SYDVKM come from the germline V gene. The V gene lost 5 bases and the J gene lost 2 bases, with 9 bases spanning the gap. The CDR3 loop spans 14 amino acids. CDR3 DNA sequence: TGTGCCAGCAGTGGAATTAATACTAATGAAAAACTGTTTTTT. Amino acids: CASSGINTNEKLFF. The complete variable domain, with remaining parts taken from reference TRBV28 and TRBJ1-4, reads DVKVTQSSRYLVKRTGEKVFLECVQDMDHENMFWYRQDPGLGLRLIYFSYDVKMKEKGDIPEGYSVSREKKERFSLILESASTNQTSMYLCASSGINTNEKLFFGSGTQLSVL.